These T cell receptor beta chains were read from a single sample in a study of shared clonotypes between healthy human individuals. Clones were sequenced by immunoSEQ multiplex PCR, and TCRdb holds only the in-frame ones, with some missing. The sample has approximately 2,300,000 clones; roughly 92% are singletons. Sequencing input: naive CD4+ T cells from PBMCs. The receptor set was obtained from a man in his late teens or twenties in good health. Some clones in this sample may be carry-over from other donors' samples. CDR3s include the opening cysteine and the closing phenylalanine or tryptophan. D genes are given only for firm matches. The size field is filled for only some rows; it gives once, few, many or a size class.

cdr3_nt	cdr3_aa	d_call	clone_size	v_call	j_call
TGTGCCAGCAGCCAGGGACTACCGGCCTACAATGAGCAGTTCTTC	CASSQGLPAYNEQFF	TRBD2	-	TRBV14	TRBJ2-1
TGCGCCAGCAGCCCCGAGGGGGGCCGGGCTAGCTATGGCTACACCTTC	CASSPEGGRASYGYTF	-	few	TRBV5-1	TRBJ1-2
TGCGCCAGCACCTTGGGGAGACCAGGTGGAAACACCATATATTTT	CASTLGRPGGNTIYF	-	once	TRBV5-1	TRBJ1-3
TGCAGCGCGAAACAGGGCGCGGACATTCAGTACTTC	CSAKQGADIQYF	-	-	TRBV29-1	TRBJ2-4
TGCGCCAGCAGCTTGGGGGTTGTGCGCACAGATACGCAGTATTTT	CASSLGVVRTDTQYF	-	-	TRBV5-1	TRBJ2-3
TGTGCCAGCAGTTCGGCGAGGTCAGAGCAGTTCTTC	CASSSARSEQFF	-	-	TRBV28	TRBJ2-1
TGCGCCAGCAGCCAAATCGGCCACAAATCACCCCTCCACTTT	CASSQIGHKSPLHF	-	-	TRBV4-1	TRBJ1-6
TGTGCCAGCAGTAGTGGTTCGGAGAGCTCCTACGAGCAGTACTTC	CASSSGSESSYEQYF	-	-	TRBV28	TRBJ2-7
TGTGCCAGCACTTTCAATAATGAGCAGTTCTTC	CASTFNNEQFF	-	once	TRBV7-9	TRBJ2-1
TGTGCCAGCAGCTTGTATCCGGGGGCGGCCGATGGCTACACCTTC	CASSLYPGAADGYTF	-	-	TRBV7-2	TRBJ1-2
TGTGCCAGTAGACTGAATCAGAACTATGGCTACACCTTC	CASRLNQNYGYTF	-	-	TRBV19	TRBJ1-2
TGTGCCAGCAGTTCAGGGACGTTCTCGGGCTATGGCTACACCTTC	CASSSGTFSGYGYTF	-	-	TRBV28	TRBJ1-2
TGTGCCAGCAGTCCCCTCCCCGGGACAGCAGACTACGAGCAGTACTTC	CASSPLPGTADYEQYF	TRBD1	-	TRBV27	TRBJ2-7
TGTGCCAGCAGCCCCACTAGCTACGTTGAGCAGTTCTTC	CASSPTSYVEQFF	-	-	TRBV5-4	TRBJ2-1
TGTGCCAGCAGCTTCGGAGGGCCCGGGGAGCTGTTTTTT	CASSFGGPGELFF	-	-	TRBV7-9	TRBJ2-2
TGTGCCAGCAGTTTATTGATACAGGGAAGCAATCAGCCCCAGCATTTT	CASSLLIQGSNQPQHF	-	-	TRBV28	TRBJ1-5
TGCGCCAGCAGCTTGGCGGGACTAGCGGGAGGGGAGACCCAGTACTTC	CASSLAGLAGGETQYF	TRBD2	-	TRBV5-1	TRBJ2-5
TGTGCCAGCACCAGGGAAAGTGAAGCTTTCTTT	CASTRESEAFF	-	-	TRBV6-5	TRBJ1-1
TGTGCCAGCAGTTACCTGGTGAACACTGAAGCTTTCTTT	CASSYLVNTEAFF	-	-	TRBV6-5	TRBJ1-1
TGTGCCAGTAGCCGCCCTAACTATGGCTACACCTTC	CASSRPNYGYTF	-	-	TRBV19	TRBJ1-2
TGTGCCAGGGGGGACAGGGCCTACCAGGGGTCCTACGAGCAGTACTTC	CARGDRAYQGSYEQYF	TRBD1	-	TRBV7-7	TRBJ2-7
TGTGCCAGCTCACTCGACAGGGGGGGGACTGAAGCTTTCTTT	CASSLDRGGTEAFF	TRBD1	-	TRBV18	TRBJ1-1
TGTGCCACCAGCAGAGGAGGGGCAGGGCCCCTCTCTGGAAACACCATATATTTT	CATSRGGAGPLSGNTIYF	-	-	TRBV15	TRBJ1-3
TGTGCCAGCAGCTTGAAACTCACCCCCGCAGCGTCCTCCTACGAGCAGTACTTC	CASSLKLTPAASSYEQYF	-	once	TRBV7-9	TRBJ2-7
TGCGCCAGCAGCTTGGGGGACAGTAGCTCCTACGAGCAGTACTTC	CASSLGDSSSYEQYF	TRBD1	-	TRBV5-1	TRBJ2-7
TGTGCCAGCAGTCATACAGGGGGCGGCAATCAGCCCCAGCATTTT	CASSHTGGGNQPQHF	TRBD1	-	TRBV28	TRBJ1-5
TGTGCCAGCAGCACAGGGGGCTGGACTGAAGCTTTCTTT	CASSTGGWTEAFF	TRBD1	-	TRBV6-6	TRBJ1-1
TGTGCCAGCAGCGGTGGACAGGGCGGGTACACTGAAGCTTTCTTT	CASSGGQGGYTEAFF	TRBD1	-	TRBV5-6	TRBJ1-1
TGTGCCTGGAGTGTACTATCAGATACGCAGTATTTT	CAWSVLSDTQYF	-	-	TRBV30	TRBJ2-3
TGTGCCAGCAGCCCGACATACAGGGGCTCGAACACCGGGGAGCTGTTTTTT	CASSPTYRGSNTGELFF	TRBD1	-	TRBV11-1	TRBJ2-2
TGTGCCAGCTCACCCCTAGCGGGAGGGCCCTACGAGCAGTACTTC	CASSPLAGGPYEQYF	TRBD2	-	TRBV18	TRBJ2-7
TGCGCCAGCAGCTTGGACAGGAAAAACATTCAGTACTTC	CASSLDRKNIQYF	-	-	TRBV5-1	TRBJ2-4
TGTGCCAGCAGTGAAGCGCTTCTGGGCAGGGGTATTAACACCATATATTTT	CASSEALLGRGINTIYF	-	-	TRBV2	TRBJ1-3
TGCGCCAGCAGCTTGGGGGGACTAGCGGGAGGCCTGGATACGCAGTATTTT	CASSLGGLAGGLDTQYF	TRBD2	once	TRBV5-1	TRBJ2-3
TGTGCCAGCAGCTCATTCCCGGGACAGGACGAGACCCAGTACTTC	CASSSFPGQDETQYF	TRBD1	few	TRBV11-2	TRBJ2-5
TGTGCCAGTTTGCAGGCGGGGGCCAAAAACATTCAGTACTTC	CASLQAGAKNIQYF	-	-	TRBV19	TRBJ2-4
TGTGCCAGCAGTTTGAGACAGGGGGAGGGTGATGAGCAGTTCTTC	CASSLRQGEGDEQFF	TRBD1	-	TRBV6-5	TRBJ2-1
TGCGCCAGCAGCCCCGGACTAGCCAGAATCCATGAGCAGTTCTTC	CASSPGLARIHEQFF	TRBD2	-	TRBV5-1	TRBJ2-1
TGTGCCAGCTCGTCAGGGAGGGTAAGGGCGAGCACTGAAGCTTTCTTT	CASSSGRVRASTEAFF	-	-	TRBV18	TRBJ1-1
TGTGCCAGCAGCGTCCGGGACTCGTCCTACAATGAGCAGTTCTTC	CASSVRDSSYNEQFF	-	-	TRBV9	TRBJ2-1
TGTGCCAGCAGCGTAGAAAGTCTAGGCACTGAAGCTTTCTTT	CASSVESLGTEAFF	-	-	TRBV9	TRBJ1-1
TGTGCCAGCAGTTTTTACCCAGCTGCGGGCGGTGGGGCGGATACGCAGTATTTT	CASSFYPAAGGGADTQYF	-	-	TRBV27	TRBJ2-3
TGTGCCAGCAGTGCGCAGGGGAACACTGAAGCTTTCTTT	CASSAQGNTEAFF	-	-	TRBV2	TRBJ1-1
TGTGCCAGCAGTTTACTAACGGGACAGGGGGCTAACACTGAAGCTTTCTTT	CASSLLTGQGANTEAFF	TRBD1	-	TRBV28	TRBJ1-1
TGTGCCAGCAGCTCGGCCGCAGGTGTTTGGACCGGGGAGCTGTTTTTT	CASSSAAGVWTGELFF	-	few	TRBV5-6	TRBJ2-2
TGTGCCAGCAGCAGAGGACAGAGCAATCAGCCCCAGCATTTT	CASSRGQSNQPQHF	-	-	TRBV7-9	TRBJ1-5
TGTGCCAGCAAAAACTACGAGCAGTACTTC	CASKNYEQYF	-	-	TRBV28	TRBJ2-7
TGTGCCAGCAGCCCAGGGCTAGCAGATGACTTTAGCACAGATACGCAGTATTTT	CASSPGLADDFSTDTQYF	-	-	TRBV4-2	TRBJ2-3
TGTGCCAGCAGTTCCGGGACTAGTGGGAAAAACATTCAGTACTTC	CASSSGTSGKNIQYF	TRBD2	-	TRBV6-5	TRBJ2-4
TGTGCCAGCAGCCGAAGTCCCAATCAGCCCCAGCATTTT	CASSRSPNQPQHF	-	-	TRBV7-2	TRBJ1-5
TGCGCCAGCAGCTTGAGGGCAGGAGCGTCTGGGGCCAACGTCCTGACTTTC	CASSLRAGASGANVLTF	-	-	TRBV5-1	TRBJ2-6
TGTGCCAGCAGTTTACGCAATGAGCAGTTCTTC	CASSLRNEQFF	-	-	TRBV28	TRBJ2-1
TGTGCCAGCAGTTATTCCGTGGTGGAAGGCTACGAGCAGTACTTC	CASSYSVVEGYEQYF	-	-	TRBV6-5	TRBJ2-7
TGTGCCAGCAGCTACCAGACAGATACGCAGTATTTT	CASSYQTDTQYF	-	once	TRBV7-6	TRBJ2-3